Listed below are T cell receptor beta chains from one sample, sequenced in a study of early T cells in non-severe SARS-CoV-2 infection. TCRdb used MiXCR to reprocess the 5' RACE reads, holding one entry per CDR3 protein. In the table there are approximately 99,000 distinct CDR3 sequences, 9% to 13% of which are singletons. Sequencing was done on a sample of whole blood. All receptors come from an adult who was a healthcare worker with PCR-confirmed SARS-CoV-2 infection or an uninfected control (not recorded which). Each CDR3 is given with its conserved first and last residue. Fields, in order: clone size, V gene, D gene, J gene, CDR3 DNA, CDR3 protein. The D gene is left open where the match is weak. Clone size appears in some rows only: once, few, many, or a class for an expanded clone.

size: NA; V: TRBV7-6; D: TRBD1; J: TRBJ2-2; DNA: TGTGCCAGCAGCCCCCCCTACCGGGACAGAGACACCGGGGAGCTGTTTTTT; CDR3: CASSPPYRDRDTGELFF
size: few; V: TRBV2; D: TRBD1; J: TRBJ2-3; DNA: TGTGCCAGCAGCCCGACAGGGATTAGCACAGATACGCAGTATTTT; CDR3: CASSPTGISTDTQYF
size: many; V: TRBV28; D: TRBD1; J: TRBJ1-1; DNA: TGTGCCAGCAGCCAACGGGACAGGGGGAACACTGAAGCTTTCTTT; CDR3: CASSQRDRGNTEAFF
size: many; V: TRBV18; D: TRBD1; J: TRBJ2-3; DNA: TGTGCCAGCTCTCGGGGACAGTTGGGCACAGATACGCAGTATTTT; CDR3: CASSRGQLGTDTQYF
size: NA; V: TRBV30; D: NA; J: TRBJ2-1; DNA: TGTGCCTGGGACAGAGAGGTGAGCAATGAGCAGTTCTTC; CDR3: CAWDREVSNEQFF
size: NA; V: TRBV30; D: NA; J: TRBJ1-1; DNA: TGTGCTACGCATACGGGGAACACTGAAGCTTTCTTT; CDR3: CATHTGNTEAFF
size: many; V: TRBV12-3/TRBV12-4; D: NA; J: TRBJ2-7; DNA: TGTGCCAGCAGTTCTAGATTCTACGAGCAGTACTTC; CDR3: CASSSRFYEQYF
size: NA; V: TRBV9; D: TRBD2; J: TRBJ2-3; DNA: TGTGCCAGCAGCGCCCTGCTTGCGGGGGGGCCTAATACGCAGTATTTT; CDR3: CASSALLAGGPNTQYF
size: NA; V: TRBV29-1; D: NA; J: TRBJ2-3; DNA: TGCAGCGTTGAGCGCACACGAGGGGAAGATACGCAGTATTTT; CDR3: CSVERTRGEDTQYF
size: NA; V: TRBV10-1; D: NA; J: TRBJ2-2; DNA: TGCGCCAGCACTGGACAGACGAACACCGGGGAGCTGTTTTTT; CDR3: CASTGQTNTGELFF
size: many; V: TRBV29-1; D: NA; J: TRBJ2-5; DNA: TGCAGCGTTGAAAGGTCCGGGGTTACGGAGACCCAGTACTTC; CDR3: CSVERSGVTETQYF
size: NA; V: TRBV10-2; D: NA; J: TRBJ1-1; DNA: TGCGCCAGCAGTGACAGGGTCATGAACACTGAAGCTTTCTTT; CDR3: CASSDRVMNTEAFF
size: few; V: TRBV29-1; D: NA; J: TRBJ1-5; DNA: TGCAGCGTGACAGGCGGGGGGGATCAGCCCCAGCATTTT; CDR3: CSVTGGGDQPQHF
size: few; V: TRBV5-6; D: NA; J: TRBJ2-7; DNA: TGTGCCAGCAGCTTAAGGGGGACCTCTTTCTACTCCTACGAGCAGTACTTC; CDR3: CASSLRGTSFYSYEQYF
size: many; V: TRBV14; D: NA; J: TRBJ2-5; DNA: TGTGCCAGCAGCCAACAAGAGACCCAGTACTTC; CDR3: CASSQQETQYF
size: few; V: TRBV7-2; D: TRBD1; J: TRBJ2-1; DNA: TGTGCCAGCAGCTTATTGGGACAGGGCTACAATGAGCAGTTCTTC; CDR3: CASSLLGQGYNEQFF
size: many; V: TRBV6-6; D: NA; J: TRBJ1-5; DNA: TGTGCCAGCAGCCCGGACAGCCACAATCAGCCCCAGCATTTT; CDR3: CASSPDSHNQPQHF
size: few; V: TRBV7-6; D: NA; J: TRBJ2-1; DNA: TGTGCCAGCAGCTCCAGGGGCCCCTACAATGAGCAGTTCTTC; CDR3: CASSSRGPYNEQFF
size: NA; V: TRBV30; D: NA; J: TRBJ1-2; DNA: TGTGCCTGGAACGAGAGAAGAAACTATGGCTACACCTTC; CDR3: CAWNERRNYGYTF
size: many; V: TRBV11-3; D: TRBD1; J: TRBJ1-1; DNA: TGTGCCAGCAACGACAGGGAGAACACTGAAGCTTTCTTT; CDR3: CASNDRENTEAFF
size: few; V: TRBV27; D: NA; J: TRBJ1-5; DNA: TGTGCCAGCAGCCCCTGGAGGGGGGATGGCAATCAGCCCCAGCATTTT; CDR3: CASSPWRGDGNQPQHF
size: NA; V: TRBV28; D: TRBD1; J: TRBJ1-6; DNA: TGTGCCAGCAGTTCCCCGGCAGGGGGCAGTTCACCCCTCCACTTT; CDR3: CASSSPAGGSSPLHF
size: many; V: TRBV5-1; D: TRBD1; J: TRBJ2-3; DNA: TGCGCCAGCAGCTTGGACGTGGGACAGGGGAGTAGAACAGATACGCAGTATTTT; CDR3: CASSLDVGQGSRTDTQYF
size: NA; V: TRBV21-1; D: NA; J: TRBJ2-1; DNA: TGTGCCAGCAGCAGAGACGGACTCACATACAATGAGCAGTTCTTC; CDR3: CASSRDGLTYNEQFF
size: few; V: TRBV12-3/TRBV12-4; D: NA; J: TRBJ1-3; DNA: TGTGCCAGCAGTTTTCGGACCCGAAACACCATATATTTT; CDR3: CASSFRTRNTIYF
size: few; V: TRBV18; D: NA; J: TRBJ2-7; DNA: TGTGCCAGCTCGACAAGGACAGATCGCGAGCAGTACTTC; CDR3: CASSTRTDREQYF
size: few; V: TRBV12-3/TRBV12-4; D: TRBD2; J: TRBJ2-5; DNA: TGTGCCAGTGCACGCGGGGGGCCGGGTGAAGAGACCCAGTACTTC; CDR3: CASARGGPGEETQYF
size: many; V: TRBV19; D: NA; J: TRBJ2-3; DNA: TGTGCCAGTAGCCCCGGACAGTATACGCAGTATTTT; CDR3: CASSPGQYTQYF
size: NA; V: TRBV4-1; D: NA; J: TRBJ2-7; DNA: TGCGCCAGCAGCCAAGATGCGGGGTGGGAGCAGTACTTC; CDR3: CASSQDAGWEQYF
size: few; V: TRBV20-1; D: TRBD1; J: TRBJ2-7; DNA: TGCAGTGCTAGAGACGGGGACAGAGCTGGGGGCGAGCAGTACTTC; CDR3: CSARDGDRAGGEQYF
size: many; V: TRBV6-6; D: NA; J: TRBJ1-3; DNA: TGTGCCAGCAGTTACTCAGGGAAAGGCGGAAACACCATATATTTT; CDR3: CASSYSGKGGNTIYF
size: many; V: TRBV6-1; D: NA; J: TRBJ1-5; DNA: TGTGCCAGCAGCACCAGTATGCTTAATCAGCCCCAGCATTTT; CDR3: CASSTSMLNQPQHF
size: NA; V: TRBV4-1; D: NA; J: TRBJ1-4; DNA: TGCGCCAGCAGCATACGGGACGGTTTAGAAAAACTGTTTTTT; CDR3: CASSIRDGLEKLFF
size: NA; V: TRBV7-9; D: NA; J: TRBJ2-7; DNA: TGTGCCAGCAGCTTAGGTTCAGGTCCCTACGAGCAGTACTTC; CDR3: CASSLGSGPYEQYF
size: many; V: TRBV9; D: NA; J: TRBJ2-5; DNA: TGTGCCAGCAGCGTAGGGACAGCACAAGAGACCCAGTACTTC; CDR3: CASSVGTAQETQYF
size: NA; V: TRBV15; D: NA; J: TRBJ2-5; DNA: TGTGCCACCAGCAGAGATGGTCGTTCCCAAGAGACCCAGTACTTC; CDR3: CATSRDGRSQETQYF
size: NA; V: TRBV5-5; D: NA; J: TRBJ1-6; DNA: TGTGCCAGCAGCTTCTTTTCACAGGTGCGGCGGCCCTCACCCCTCCACTTT; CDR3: CASSFFSQVRRPSPLHF
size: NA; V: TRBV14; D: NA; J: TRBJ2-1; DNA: TGTGCCAGCAGCCGCCCGACTCCTTACAATGAGCAGTTCTTC; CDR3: CASSRPTPYNEQFF
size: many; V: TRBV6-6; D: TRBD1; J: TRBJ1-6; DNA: TGTGCCAGCAGTCCCCGGACAGGGTATAATTCACCCCTCCACTTT; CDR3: CASSPRTGYNSPLHF
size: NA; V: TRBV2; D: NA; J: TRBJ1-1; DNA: TGTGCCAGCAGTGAATGGGCCACCGCATCGTTCATGGACACTGAAGCTTTCTTT; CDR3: CASSEWATASFMDTEAFF
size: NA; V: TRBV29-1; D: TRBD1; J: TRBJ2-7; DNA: TGCAGCGTTGAGACAGGGTCCTACGAGCAGTACTTC; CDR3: CSVETGSYEQYF
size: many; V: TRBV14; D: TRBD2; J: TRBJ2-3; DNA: TGTGCCAGCAGCCAAGTCGGGGGGTACAGCACAGATACGCAGTATTTT; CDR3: CASSQVGGYSTDTQYF
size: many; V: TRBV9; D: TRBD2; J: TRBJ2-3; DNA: TGTGCCAGCAGCCACAGCGGGAGTGCAGATACGCAGTATTTT; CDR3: CASSHSGSADTQYF
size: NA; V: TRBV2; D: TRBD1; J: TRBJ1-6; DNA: TGTGCCAGCACAGGGGGCAAGTCACCCCTCCACTTT; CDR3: CASTGGKSPLHF
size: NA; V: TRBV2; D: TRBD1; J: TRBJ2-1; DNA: TGTGCCAGCAGTGCGTGGACAGGGAAGTTCTTC; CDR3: CASSAWTGKFF
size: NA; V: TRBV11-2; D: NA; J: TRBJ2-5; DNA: TGTGCCAGCAGCTTTTCACTACAGCAAGAGACCCAGTACTTC; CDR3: CASSFSLQQETQYF
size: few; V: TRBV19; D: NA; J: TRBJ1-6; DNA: TGTGCCAGTAGCGGACAGCCAGAAACACCCCTCCACTTT; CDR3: CASSGQPETPLHF
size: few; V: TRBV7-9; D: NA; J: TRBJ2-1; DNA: TGTGCCAGCAGCGGACCTTCGGAGCAGTTCTTC; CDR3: CASSGPSEQFF
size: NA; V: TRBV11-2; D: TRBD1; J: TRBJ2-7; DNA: TGTGCCAGCAGCTGGACAGGCGTTTCCTACGAGCAGTACTTC; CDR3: CASSWTGVSYEQYF
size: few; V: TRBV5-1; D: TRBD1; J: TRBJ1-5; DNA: TGCGCCAGCAGCGAGCAGGGGGCGAATCAGCCCCAGCATTTT; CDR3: CASSEQGANQPQHF
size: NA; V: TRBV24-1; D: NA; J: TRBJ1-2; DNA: TGTGCCACCAGTGGGAACGCCCTGGATGGCTACACCTTC; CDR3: CATSGNALDGYTF
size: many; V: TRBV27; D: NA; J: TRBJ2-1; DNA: TGTGCCAGCACCTACCTAGCAGATTCATACAATGAGCAGTTCTTC; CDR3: CASTYLADSYNEQFF
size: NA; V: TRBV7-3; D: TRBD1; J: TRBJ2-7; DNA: TGTGCCGGCAGCCCCGGGACAGAATACGAGCAGTACTTC; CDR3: CAGSPGTEYEQYF
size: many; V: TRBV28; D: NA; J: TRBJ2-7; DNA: TGTGCCAGCCTTTCGGGAACCTACGAGCAGTACTTC; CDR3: CASLSGTYEQYF
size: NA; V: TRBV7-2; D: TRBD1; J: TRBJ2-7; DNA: TGTGCCAGCGGCCGGACAGGGGGAAGCTCCTACGAGCAGTACTTC; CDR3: CASGRTGGSSYEQYF